These 15 T cell receptor beta chains were sequenced from one sample in a study of identical twins. TCRdb re-called the 5' RACE reads with MiXCR, one entry per CDR3 protein. The profile shows hundreds of thousands of distinct CDR3 sequences, 20% to 25% of them singletons. These data also formed part of another study, on T cells expressing NK-cell markers.

The material sequenced was CD4+ T cells sorted from blood. These receptors all come from a woman under 30 in good health.

This clonotype was detected once. J is TRBJ2-3 and V is TRBV3-1, with D perhaps matching TRBD2 (6 bases). CDR3 length equals 15 residues. Germline values: CDR1 LGHDT, CDR2 YNNKEL (reference sequence). Trimming stripped 4 bases from V and 1 base from J, with 12 bases between. The CDR3 sequence: CASSPRVAGTDTQYF. The CDR3 DNA reads as TGTGCCAGCAGCCCCCGGGTAGCGGGCACAGATACGCAGTATTTT.

The genes are TRBV6-5 and TRBJ2-7; the match to TRBD1 covers 8 bases. The CDR3 has 15 amino acids. Trimming at V came to 5 bases and at J to 3 bases, leaving 9 bases not matched to a gene. Germline V gives CDR1 MNHEY, CDR2 SVGAGI. The CDR3 nucleotides are TGTGCCAGCAGTCACCAGGGGGCCGGGGTCTACGAGCAGTACTTC. Amino acids: CASSHQGAGVYEQYF.

This clonotype came up a few times. The genes are TRBV18 and TRBJ1-6, with D hard to call. The V end lost 4 bases, the J end lost 8 bases, and 9 bases lay between the germline ends. This CDR3 has 13 amino acids. Germline assignment: CDR1 KGHSH and CDR2 LQKENI. CDR3 protein: CASSLKSDSPLHF. CDR3 DNA: TGTGCCAGCTCACTCAAATCTGATTCACCCCTCCACTTT.

V gene TRBV7-9 combines with J gene TRBJ2-1; TRBD2 aligns across 10 bases. Germline V gene lookup returns CDR1 SEHNR and CDR2 FQNEAQ (reference sequence). V lost 4 bases to trimming and J lost 7 bases; unmatched junction nucleotides: 10. This CDR3 is 16 amino acids long. CDR3 sequence (DNA): TGTGCCAGCAGCTCGGGAGCGGGGGGGCCTCAGAATGAGCAGTTCTTC. Residues: CASSSGAGGPQNEQFF.

A few counts support this clonotype. CDR3 sequence (DNA): TGTGCCAGCAGATGGACAGGGAATGAAAAACTGTTTTTT. This sequence encodes CASRWTGNEKLFF. V usage is TRBV5-5 and J usage is TRBJ1-4; 8 nucleotides align to TRBD1. Germline V gives CDR1 SGHKS, CDR2 YYEKEE (reference sequence). This CDR3 has 13 residues. The V and J ends lost 5 bases and 5 bases, in that order; junction bases with no gene match: 2.

The genes are TRBV3-1 and TRBJ2-3; 9 nucleotides align to TRBD2. Germline CDR1 reads LGHDT; CDR2 reads YNNKEL (reference sequence). Trimming at V came to 1 base and at J to 2 bases, leaving 4 bases not matched to a gene. CDR3 length: 16 amino acids. The CDR3 sequence: CASSQAASGVTDTQYF. CDR3 nucleotide sequence: TGTGCCAGCAGCCAAGCGGCTAGCGGGGTCACAGATACGCAGTATTTT.

CDR3 in DNA: TGTGCCAGCTCACCACCGACGGTCGGCGAGCAGTACTTC. Translation gives CASSPPTVGEQYF. The genes are TRBV18 and TRBJ2-7; D is unresolved. The CDR3 sequence is 13 residues long. The germline V gene encodes CDR1 KGHSH and CDR2 LQKENI. Trimming took off 0 bases at V and 6 bases at J, with 9 bases between the two ends.

The chain combines TRBV11-1 with TRBJ2-2; 10 bases fit TRBD2. The V gene end was trimmed by 7 bases and the J gene end by 4 bases; junction bases not matched to a gene: 12. The CDR3 runs 17 residues. Germline V gives CDR1 SGHAT, CDR2 FQDESV (reference sequence). The chain's CDR3 is CASTAPRAGGITGELFF. Written as DNA, the CDR3 is TGTGCCAGCACCGCCCCCAGAGCGGGGGGGATCACCGGGGAGCTGTTTTTT. Full variable domain (missing parts from reference TRBV11-1 and TRBJ2-2): EAEVAQSPRYKITEKSQAVAFWCDPISGHATLYWYRQILGQGPELLVQFQDESVVDDSQLPKDRFSAERLKGVDSTLKIQPAELGDSAMYLCASTAPRAGGITGELFFGEGSRLTVL.

A single count supports this clonotype. The chain carries TRBV27 and TRBJ2-1; 10 bases are a match to TRBD1. Germline V gene sequence: CDR1 MNHEY, CDR2 SMNVEV (reference sequence). The CDR3 length is 14 residues. V trimming: 6 bases; J trimming: 12 bases; junction bases outside the gene matches: 11. The CDR3 DNA is TGTGCCAGCAGCGGACAGGGGGGGGGTTCGGGGCAGTTCTTC. This translates into CASSGQGGGSGQFF.

This clonotype was seen only a few times. This sequence joins TRBV7-2 and TRBJ2-2; 11 bases are a match to TRBD2. The CDR3 loop spans 15 amino acids. Germline V CDR1 and CDR2: SGHTA, FQGNSA. Trimming cost V 6 bases and J 4 bases; bases outside gene matches: 4. CDR3 residues: CASRLAGGVTGELFF. The CDR3 nucleotides are TGTGCCAGCAGGCTAGCGGGAGGAGTCACCGGGGAGCTGTTTTTT.

V usage is TRBV11-1 and J usage is TRBJ2-6, with D possibly matching TRBD1 (5 bases). V lost 5 bases to trimming and J lost 4 bases, with 21 bases between them. Per the germline V gene, CDR1 is SGHAT and CDR2 is FQDESV (reference sequence). This CDR3 spans 18 amino acids. The CDR3 is CASSRVSGHLSGANVLTF. The CDR3 DNA reads TGTGCCAGCAGCCGAGTGTCTGGACATCTATCCGGGGCCAACGTCCTGACTTTC.

This clonotype has a handful of counts. The chain joins TRBV12-3 or TRBV12-4 to TRBJ1-1; perhaps TRBD1 as D (5 bases). The CDR3 totals 13 residues. V was clipped by 0 bases and J by 6 bases, with 8 bases between them. This CDR3 reads CASSLAAGPEAFF. The CDR3 bases are TGTGCCAGCAGTTTAGCGGCAGGGCCTGAAGCTTTCTTT.

This clonotype was counted only a few times. V gene TRBV20-1 combines with J gene TRBJ2-3, with D perhaps TRBD1 or TRBD2 (5 bases each). The germline gives CDR1 DFQATT, CDR2 SNEGSKA (reference sequence). The CDR3 runs 14 residues. V was trimmed by 4 bases and J by 5 bases, leaving 16 bases between them. CDR3 in DNA: TGCAGTGCTACCTCGGGGACCCCCAGAGATACGCAGTATTTT. It translates to CSATSGTPRDTQYF.

The chain uses TRBV11-2 and TRBJ2-4; a possible D gene is TRBD1 (5 bases). Germline CDR1 SGHAT, CDR2 FQNNGV. The CDR3 consists of 17 residues. Trimming took off 5 bases at V and 0 bases at J, with 17 bases between the two ends. CDR3 amino acids: CASSTNLQGRAKNIQYF. Here the CDR3 DNA reads TGTGCCAGCAGCACAAATCTTCAGGGTAGAGCCAAAAACATTCAGTACTTC.

The chain couples TRBV27 to TRBJ1-2; 7 bases match TRBD1. Germline assignment: CDR1 MNHEY and CDR2 SMNVEV (reference sequence). The V and J ends lost 6 bases and 4 bases, in that order; junction bases with no gene match: 8. The CDR3 is made up of 14 amino acids. Here the CDR3 DNA reads TGTGCCAGCAGCTCACAGGGGTTCGGCTATGGCTACACCTTC. Translating gives CASSSQGFGYGYTF.